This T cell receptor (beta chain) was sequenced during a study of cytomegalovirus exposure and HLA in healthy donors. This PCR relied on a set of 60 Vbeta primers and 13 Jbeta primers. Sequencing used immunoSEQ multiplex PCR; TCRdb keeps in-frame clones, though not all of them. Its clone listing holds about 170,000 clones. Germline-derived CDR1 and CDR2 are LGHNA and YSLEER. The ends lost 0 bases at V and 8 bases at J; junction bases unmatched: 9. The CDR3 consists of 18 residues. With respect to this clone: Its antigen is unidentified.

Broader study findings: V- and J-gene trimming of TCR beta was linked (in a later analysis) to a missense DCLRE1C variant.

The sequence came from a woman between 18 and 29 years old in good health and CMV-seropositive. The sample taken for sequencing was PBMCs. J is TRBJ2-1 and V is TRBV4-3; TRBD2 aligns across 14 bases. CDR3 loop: CASSQDRTSGGLGYEQFF. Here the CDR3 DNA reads TGCGCCAGCAGCCAAGACCGGACTAGCGGGGGGCTGGGGTATGAGCAGTTCTTC.